A single sample gave rise to the 21 T cell receptor beta chains below, sequenced in a study of Ad26.COV2.S vaccination and SARS-CoV-2 variants. Method: immunoSEQ multiplex PCR; TCRdb's copy keeps in-frame clones and lacks some. This sample has over 110,000 clones; 70% to 90% occur once, and the top ten carry 4% to 6%. Sequencing used peripheral blood, obtained after recovery from COVID-19. These receptors originate from a human donor who had recovered from COVID-19.

The genes are TRBV7-2 and TRBJ1-1, with a weak D call TRBD1 (5 bases). The CDR3 spans 13 residues. V dropped 3 bases and J dropped 4 bases, with 9 bases sitting between them. CDR1 and CDR2 (germline): SGHTA, FQGNSA. CDR3 loop: CASSLGGGTEAFF. The CDR3 nucleotides are TGTGCCAGCAGCTTGGGGGGAGGCACTGAAGCTTTCTTT.

V usage is TRBV10-3 and J usage is TRBJ1-5; 7 nucleotides align to TRBD1. Trimming removed 3 bases from V and 3 bases from J; junction bases left unmatched: 5. Germline assignment: CDR1 ENHRY and CDR2 SYGVKD. The CDR3 has 15 residues. The CDR3 sequence is CAISETGVTNQPQHF. DNA of the CDR3: TGTGCCATCAGTGAAACAGGGGTTACCAATCAGCCCCAGCATTTT.

The chain links TRBV4-1 to TRBJ2-7; the D call may be TRBD1 or TRBD2 (5 bases each). Trimming removed 1 base from V and 2 bases from J, with 12 bases in between. CDR1 and CDR2 (germline): MGHRA, YSYEKL. The CDR3 has 15 residues. The CDR3 DNA follows: TGCGCCAGCAGCCAAGCTGAGGGGTTTACCTACGAGCAGTACTTC. Translation: CASSQAEGFTYEQYF.

This chain uses TRBV7-9 with TRBJ2-1; TRBD1 matches 7 bases. There are 15 residues in the CDR3. V shed 5 bases, J shed 3 bases, and the junction held 7 bases outside the gene matches. CDR1 is SEHNR, CDR2 FQNEAQ, per germline (reference sequence). Written as DNA, the CDR3 is TGTGCCAGCAGCCCCCGGGACAGATACTACAATGAGCAGTTCTTC. This encodes CASSPRDRYYNEQFF.

This clone occurred many times. This chain links TRBV23-1 with TRBJ1-5; D remains unclear. TRBV23-1 is identified as an open reading frame with a role that is uncertain. V gave up 2 bases and J gave up 0 bases, with 11 bases separating them. This CDR3 has 16 residues. The CDR3 DNA reads as TGCGCCAGCAGTCAAGATACCTACTATAGCAATCAGCCCCAGCATTTT. It codes for CASSQDTYYSNQPQHF.

This rearrangement joins TRBV7-9 to TRBJ2-7; possibly TRBD1 or TRBD2 for D (6 bases each). CDR1 and CDR2 (germline): SEHNR, FQNEAQ (reference sequence). The V end lost 4 bases, the J end lost 2 bases, and 18 bases lay between the germline ends. The CDR3 runs to 16 residues. Here the CDR3 DNA reads TGTGCCAGCAGCTGGGAGACGGGGGCAGCCACCTACGAGCAGTACTTC. Protein sequence: CASSWETGAATYEQYF.

This chain links TRBV28 with TRBJ1-6, with no clear D. Trimming took off 1 base at V and 9 bases at J, with 13 bases between the two ends. This CDR3 is 15 amino acids long. Germline CDR1 is MDHEN and CDR2 is SYDVKM. CDR3 protein: CASSLSLGGGSPLHF. The CDR3 DNA reads TGTGCCAGCAGTTTATCCTTGGGAGGAGGTTCACCCCTCCACTTT. Based on the CDR3 plus reference TRBV28 and TRBJ1-6, the full variable domain is DVKVTQSSRYLVKRTGEKVFLECVQDMDHENMFWYRQDPGLGLRLIYFSYDVKMKEKGDIPEGYSVSREKKERFSLILESASTNQTSMYLCASSLSLGGGSPLHFGNGTRLTVT.

This chain connects TRBV5-1 to TRBJ2-2; 8 nucleotides align to TRBD1. The CDR3 is 16 amino acids. The junction had 11 bases not matched to a gene; V was cut back by 5 bases and J by 5 bases. Germline V lookup: CDR1 SGHRS, CDR2 YFSETQ. The CDR3 DNA follows: TGCGCCAGCAGGAAATGGACAGGGTCAGGGACCGGGGAGCTGTTTTTT. Its translation: CASRKWTGSGTGELFF.

The J gene is TRBJ1-4, the V gene TRBV10-3, with TRBD1 as a possible D gene (5 bases). Trimming cost V 6 bases and J 2 bases, with 10 bases left between them. Germline assignment: CDR1 ENHRY and CDR2 SYGVKD. The length of the CDR3 is 14 residues. The CDR3 DNA sequence: TGTGCCATCAGCGCAGGGTGGACTAATGAAAAACTGTTTTTT. Its protein product is CAISAGWTNEKLFF.

CDR3 coding DNA: TGCGCCAGCAGCCAAGTATCTGGAAACACCATATATTTT. It is translated as CASSQVSGNTIYF. The chain combines TRBV4-1 with TRBJ1-3; D uncertain. V lost 1 base and J lost 1, with 2 bases in between. Germline V gene lookup returns CDR1 MGHRA and CDR2 YSYEKL. The CDR3 is 13 amino acids.

This clone was detected once. The rearrangement joins TRBV5-4 to TRBJ1-2; D uncertain. Between the trimmed V and J ends, which lost 0 bases and 2 bases, there was a span of 5 bases. This CDR3 has 13 amino acids. CDR1 SGHNT and CDR2 YYREEE come from the germline V gene (reference sequence). CDR3 in amino acids: CASSLESNYGYTF. The CDR3 nucleotides read TGTGCCAGCAGCTTGGAATCCAACTATGGCTACACCTTC. The full variable domain, its missing parts supplied by reference TRBV5-4 and TRBJ1-2, is ETGVTQSPTHLIKTRGQQVTLRCSSQSGHNTVSWYQQALGQGPQFIFQYYREEENGRGNFPPRFSGLQFPNYSSELNVNALELDDSALYLCASSLESNYGYTFGSGTRLTVV.

The genes are TRBV7-6 and TRBJ2-7, with 10 bases fitting TRBD1. V was clipped by 5 bases and J by 7 bases; unmatched bases: 8. The germline CDR1 and CDR2 sequences are SGHVS and FNYEAQ. This CDR3 is 14 amino acids long. The CDR3 coding sequence is TGTGCCAGCAGCCCCGGGACAGGGGCTCGGGAGCAGTACTTC. Residues: CASSPGTGAREQYF. Full variable domain (rest looked up from reference TRBV7-6 and TRBJ2-7): GAGVSQSPRYKVTKRGQDVALRCDPISGHVSLYWYRQALGQGPEFLTYFNYEAQQDKSGLPNDRFSAERPEGSISTLTIQRTEQRDSAMYRCASSPGTGAREQYFGPGTRLTVT.

The chain couples TRBV5-4 to TRBJ2-1; the D is unclear. CDR1 is SGHNT and CDR2 is YYREEE in the germline V gene (reference sequence). The CDR3 runs 15 residues. Trimming pared 0 bases from V and 2 bases from J, leaving 9 bases between. The CDR3 is CASSLAISAYNEQFF. Written as DNA, the CDR3 is TGTGCCAGCAGCTTGGCTATATCCGCCTACAATGAGCAGTTCTTC.

This clone has a handful of counts. The chain carries TRBV11-2 and TRBJ2-2, with D possibly matching TRBD2 (6 bases). The CDR3 consists of 16 residues. CDR1 is SGHAT and CDR2 is FQNNGV in the germline V gene. With 4 bases removed from V and 4 bases from J, the gap between germline ends came to 16 bases. CDR3 sequence: CASSSLGQGGTGELFF. In DNA form, the CDR3 reads TGTGCCAGCAGCTCACTGGGGCAGGGAGGCACCGGGGAGCTGTTTTTT.

The V call is TRBV5-6, the J call TRBJ2-1; tentatively, D is TRBD1 (5 bases). There are 14 residues in the CDR3. Per germline, CDR1 SGHDT and CDR2 YYEEEE. Trimming shortened V by 7 bases and J by 0 bases, and 11 bases separated the two germline ends. This chain's CDR3 is CASDSFSSYNEQFF. The CDR3, as DNA: TGTGCCAGCGACAGTTTCAGCTCCTACAATGAGCAGTTCTTC.

The chain carries TRBV11-2 and TRBJ2-1; TRBD2 might be the D (6 bases). V dropped 5 bases and J dropped 7 bases, with 15 bases sitting between them. The CDR3 length is 14 residues. Looked up from germline, CDR1 is SGHAT and CDR2 is FQNNGV. The DNA for the CDR3 is TGTGCCAGCAGCAATACGGCAGGGAGGAATGAGCAGTTCTTC. Its protein is CASSNTAGRNEQFF.

The chain carries TRBV7-2 and TRBJ2-5; D gene ambiguous. Looked up from germline, CDR1 is SGHTA and CDR2 is FQGNSA. The CDR3 extends over 12 amino acids. Trimming took 5 bases from V and 4 from J, leaving 8 bases between them. CDR3 sequence (DNA): TGTGCCAGCAGCCTCCCGTTAGAGACCCAGTACTTC. Protein: CASSLPLETQYF. Supplemented by reference TRBV7-2 and TRBJ2-5, the full variable domain reads GAGVSQSPSNKVTEKGKDVELRCDPISGHTALYWYRQSLGQGLEFLIYFQGNSAPDKSGLPSDRFSAERTGGSVSTLTIQRTQQEDSAVYLCASSLPLETQYFGPGTRLLVL.

The chain is built from TRBV5-6 and TRBJ1-1, with D unresolved. In germline, CDR1 is SGHDT, CDR2 YYEEEE. The CDR3 sequence is 15 residues long. Trimming cost V 0 bases and J 1 base, with 10 bases left between them. This CDR3 is CASSLVPGGNTEAFF. The CDR3 DNA sequence: TGTGCCAGCAGCTTGGTACCGGGTGGGAACACTGAAGCTTTCTTT.

The chain uses TRBV6-1 and TRBJ1-1; possibly TRBD1 for D (5 bases). Germline V gene lookup returns CDR1 MNHNS and CDR2 SASEGT. Trimming cost V 1 base and J 9 bases, with 9 bases left between them. This CDR3 has 12 residues. The CDR3 sequence: CASSEGQFQAFF. The DNA for the CDR3 is TGTGCCAGCAGTGAAGGACAGTTCCAAGCTTTCTTT.

The genes are TRBV5-4 and TRBJ2-7; D uncertain. Trimming removed 3 bases at V and 2 bases at J, with 9 bases between. The CDR3 extends over 13 amino acids. Germline assignment: CDR1 SGHNT and CDR2 YYREEE (reference sequence). The CDR3, as DNA: TGTGCCAGCAGCTACGGCCCAGCCTACGAGCAGTACTTC. It encodes CASSYGPAYEQYF.

This clone was detected once. This sequence joins TRBV21-1 and TRBJ1-5; no check of the table's D call, TRBD1, against the DNA was made. TRBV21-1 is listed as a pseudogene. The CDR3 contains 16 residues. The CDR3 DNA follows: TGTGCCAGCAGCAAACTAAAAACAGGGGGGAATCAGCCCCAGCATTTT. Translated, it gives CASSKLKTGGNQPQHF.